This passage covers 3 T cell receptor beta chains from one sample sequenced in a study of radiotherapy plus CTLA-4 blockade in lung cancer. Here immunoSEQ multiplex PCR was the method, and the copy in TCRdb shows in-frame clones only, minus some. The table records roughly 110,000 clones, over 65% of them present only once. The input for sequencing was peripheral blood, taken from a patient treated with radiotherapy plus ipilimumab. These receptors came from a human donor with non-small cell lung cancer that progressed on radiotherapy plus ipilimumab. Some clones in this sample may be carry-over from other donors' samples.

This chain joins TRBV19 and TRBJ2-5; 7 nucleotides match TRBD2. The ends lost 3 bases at V and 5 bases at J; junction bases unmatched: 3. CDR3 length: 13 residues. CDR1 and CDR2 from the germline V gene are LNHDA and SQIVND (reference sequence). In nucleotides, the CDR3 is TGTGCCAGTAGTATCTGGCGGGGGGAGACCCAGTACTTC. As protein: CASSIWRGETQYF.

This chain joins TRBV25-1 and TRBJ2-7, with TRBD1 matching over 9 bases. Germline assignment: CDR1 MGHDK and CDR2 SYGVNS. V lost 2 bases and J lost 6; bases outside the gene matches: 5. CDR3 length: 14 residues. CDR3: CASSETGTGIEQYF. DNA of the CDR3: TGTGCCAGCAGTGAAACCGGGACAGGGATCGAGCAGTACTTC.

This chain links TRBV18 with TRBJ2-7; D gene ambiguous. This CDR3 is built from 12 residues. Germline loops: CDR1 KGHSH, CDR2 LQKENI. The V and J ends lost 1 base and 6 bases respectively, with 7 bases between them. As DNA, the CDR3 is TGTGCCAGCTCACCACGCCTCGGCGAGCAGTACTTC. As protein: CASSPRLGEQYF. Combining the CDR3 with reference TRBV18 and TRBJ2-7 gives the whole variable domain NAGVMQNPRHLVRRRGQEARLRCSPMKGHSHVYWYRQLPEEGLKFMVYLQKENIIDESGMPKERFSAEFPKEGPSILRIQQVVRGDSAAYFCASSPRLGEQYFGPGTRLTVT.